The rows below give T cell receptor beta chains drawn from one sample of a study of OX40 agonist ivuxolimab in advanced cancers. The table came from immunoSEQ multiplex PCR; TCRdb's copy has only in-frame clones and leaves some out. The sample gives over 45,000 clones, over 80% of which show up once; 4% to 5% is in the top ten. The sequencing used CD4+ or CD8+ T cells sorted from blood, collected in a trial of the OX40 agonist ivuxolimab. Receptors originate from an adult with an advanced solid tumor such as melanoma, head and neck, liver or kidney cancer. Each CDR3 is given with its conserved first and last residue. A D gene is named only where the DNA matches it firmly. Clone size is given for some rows only: seen once, a few or many times, or a class if the clone is expanded.

d_call | j_call | cdr3_length | v_call | clone_size | cdr3_nt | cdr3_aa
NA | TRBJ2-1 | 11 | TRBV20-1 | once | TGCAGTGCCCAGGACTACAATGAGCAGTTCTTC | CSAQDYNEQFF
TRBD1 | TRBJ1-1 | 15 | TRBV15 | NA | TGTGCCACCAGCAGAGATCAGGGGGCGAACACTGAAGCTTTCTTT | CATSRDQGANTEAFF
NA | TRBJ1-5 | 15 | TRBV2 | NA | TGTGCCAGCAGTGAAAGGGCAGGGTATGGTCAGCCCCAGCATTTT | CASSERAGYGQPQHF
NA | TRBJ1-4 | 15 | TRBV28 | NA | TGTGCCAGCACTCCCCCCCTCGGTACTAATGAAAAACTGTTTTTT | CASTPPLGTNEKLFF
TRBD2 | TRBJ2-5 | 17 | TRBV30 | NA | TGTGCCTGGAGTCCAGGCCCCTCAACTAGCGGACAAGAGACCCAGTACTTC | CAWSPGPSTSGQETQYF
NA | TRBJ1-1 | 15 | TRBV5-1 | NA | TGCGCCAGCAGCTTGTTCGGGGAGATGAACACTGAAGCTTTCTTT | CASSLFGEMNTEAFF
TRBD1 | TRBJ2-1 | 18 | TRBV2 | NA | TGTGCCAGCAGCTCCGGGACAGGGGTCTCCCTGCAGAACAATGAGCAGTTCTTC | CASSSGTGVSLQNNEQFF
NA | TRBJ2-7 | 13 | TRBV5-4 | NA | TGTGCCAGCAGCTCACAGGGCTCCTACGAGCAGTACTTC | CASSSQGSYEQYF
TRBD2 | TRBJ2-7 | 16 | TRBV5-1 | NA | TGCGCCAGCAGCACCCGGGAGGGGGAGCCAACCTACGAGCAGTACTTC | CASSTREGEPTYEQYF
TRBD1 | TRBJ2-7 | 14 | TRBV28 | NA | TGTGCCAGCACTTTGACAGGGGATAACTACGAGCAGTACTTC | CASTLTGDNYEQYF
TRBD1 | TRBJ2-3 | 15 | TRBV29-1 | NA | TGCAGCGTTGAACTGGACAGGGTCGTGCCAGATACGCAGTATTTT | CSVELDRVVPDTQYF
TRBD1 | TRBJ1-4 | 15 | TRBV9 | NA | TGTGCCAGCAGCGTCGGGACAGGGGGTTTTGAAAAACTGTTTTTT | CASSVGTGGFEKLFF
NA | TRBJ2-1 | 14 | TRBV18 | NA | TGTGCCAGCTCACCCTACCGGACAGACAATGAGCAGTTCTTC | CASSPYRTDNEQFF
NA | TRBJ2-1 | 15 | TRBV9 | NA | TGTGCCAGCAGCGTCGAATGGGGCTACTACAATGAGCAGTTCTTC | CASSVEWGYYNEQFF
TRBD2 | TRBJ2-3 | 18 | TRBV29-1 | NA | TGCAGCGTTGAAGCAGGGTTAGTAGCGGGAGGGTCCGCGGATACGCAGTATTTT | CSVEAGLVAGGSADTQYF
NA | TRBJ2-5 | 15 | TRBV5-4 | NA | TGTGCCAGCAGCAAGGGACTCAGCGGGCAAGAGACCCAGTACTTC | CASSKGLSGQETQYF
TRBD1 | TRBJ2-2 | 15 | TRBV5-1 | NA | TGCGCCAGCAGCGGAGGGACAGGGGGCACCGGGGAGCTGTTTTTT | CASSGGTGGTGELFF
NA | TRBJ2-7 | 14 | TRBV6-6 | NA | TGTGCCAGCACCGCTGCGGACGGAACCTACGAGCAGTACTTC | CASTAADGTYEQYF
NA | TRBJ2-7 | 11 | TRBV2 | NA | TGTGCCAGCAGTGGGGACTACGAGCAGTACTTC | CASSGDYEQYF
TRBD1 | TRBJ2-3 | 14 | TRBV10-3 | NA | TGTGCCATCCTCGGGACAGCAGGCACAGATACGCAGTATTTT | CAILGTAGTDTQYF
TRBD1 | TRBJ1-1 | 14 | TRBV28 | NA | TGTGCCAGCAGGGTGTGGGACAGGGGCCTTAGGGCTTTCTTT | CASRVWDRGLRAFF
NA | TRBJ1-6 | 14 | TRBV30 | NA | TGTGCCTGGAGTAGACAGAGAGGTAGCTCACCCCTCCACTTT | CAWSRQRGSSPLHF
NA | TRBJ1-3 | 16 | TRBV28 | NA | TGTGCCAGCAAGAGCCAGGGTACCAGCTCTGGAAACACCATATATTTT | CASKSQGTSSGNTIYF
NA | TRBJ1-5 | 14 | TRBV4-3 | NA | TGCGCCAGCAGCCAAGCAGGGCTAGGGCAGCCCCAGCATTTT | CASSQAGLGQPQHF
TRBD1 | TRBJ1-1 | 15 | TRBV6-5 | NA | TGTGCCAGCGGCGTCGACAGGGCTCATAACACTGAAGCTTTCTTT | CASGVDRAHNTEAFF
NA | TRBJ2-1 | 17 | TRBV5-4 | NA | TGTGCCAGCAGCTCCCAGGTCGGCTTGGGCTCCTACAATGAGCAGTTCTTC | CASSSQVGLGSYNEQFF
NA | TRBJ2-7 | 12 | TRBV7-8 | NA | TGTGCCAGCAGCTTAGAATTCGGCGAGCAGTACTTC | CASSLEFGEQYF
NA | TRBJ2-6 | 17 | TRBV28 | NA | TGTGCCAGCAGTTTGACAGGATCCACCTCTGGGGCCAACGTCCTGACTTTC | CASSLTGSTSGANVLTF
NA | TRBJ2-2 | 14 | TRBV2 | NA | TGTGCCAGCAGTGAAGCCCAGGGACACGGGGAGCTGTTTTTT | CASSEAQGHGELFF
TRBD1 | TRBJ2-1 | 12 | TRBV7-9 | medium-sized | TGTGCCAGCAGCGCGACAGGGGATGAGCAGTTCTTC | CASSATGDEQFF
TRBD1 | TRBJ2-5 | 15 | TRBV7-9 | NA | TGTGCCAGCAAACTCGGGACAGGGGGCCAAGAGACCCAGTACTTC | CASKLGTGGQETQYF
NA | TRBJ1-2 | 12 | TRBV25-1 | few | TGTGCCAGCAGTGTCCGGAGCGGTGGCTACACCTTC | CASSVRSGGYTF
NA | TRBJ2-5 | 14 | TRBV4-1 | NA | TGCGCCAGCAGCAGGCCAGGGACCCAAGAGACCCAGTACTTC | CASSRPGTQETQYF
NA | TRBJ2-2 | 13 | TRBV28 | NA | TGTGCCAGCATCCGGGGCTCCACCGGGGAGCTGTTTTTT | CASIRGSTGELFF